Reported below is one T cell receptor beta chain. Its cognate antigen is unknown. These data belong to a study of cytomegalovirus exposure and HLA in healthy donors. V was pared by 5 bases and J by 3 bases, with 7 bases between. CDR3 length: 12 residues. Per the germline V gene, CDR1 is SGHAT and CDR2 is FQNNGV. PCR primers comprised 60 Vbeta and 13 Jbeta primers. Profiled with immunoSEQ multiplex PCR; TCRdb holds only in-frame clones, not every one. The sample carries approximately 140,000 clones, about 75% recorded once. Study results and caveats: In a later analysis, TCR beta V- and J-gene trimming showed a link to a missense DCLRE1C variant.

The receptor's source is a man aged 35 to 55 in good health and CMV-seronegative. The sequencing sample was made of PBMCs. The chain joins TRBV11-2 to TRBJ1-2; D is perhaps TRBD1 (5 bases). The CDR3 reads CASSAGYYGYTF. For the CDR3, the DNA is TGTGCCAGCAGCGCAGGGTACTATGGCTACACCTTC.